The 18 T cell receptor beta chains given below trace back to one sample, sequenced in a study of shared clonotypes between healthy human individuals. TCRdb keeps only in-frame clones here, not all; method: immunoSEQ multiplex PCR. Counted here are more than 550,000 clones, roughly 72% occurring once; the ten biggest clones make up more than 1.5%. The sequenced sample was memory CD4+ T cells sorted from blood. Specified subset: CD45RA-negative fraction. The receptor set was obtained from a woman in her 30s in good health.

The CDR3 region has the DNA TGTGCCAGCAGTGTAGGTTCCAAGGTAGAGACCCAGTACTTC. Encoded protein: CASSVGSKVETQYF. The chain is built from TRBV6-1 and TRBJ2-5; D not certain. Germline loops: CDR1 MNHNS, CDR2 SASEGT. CDR3 length equals 14 residues. The ends were cut back, 4 bases at V and 4 bases at J, with 13 bases in the middle.

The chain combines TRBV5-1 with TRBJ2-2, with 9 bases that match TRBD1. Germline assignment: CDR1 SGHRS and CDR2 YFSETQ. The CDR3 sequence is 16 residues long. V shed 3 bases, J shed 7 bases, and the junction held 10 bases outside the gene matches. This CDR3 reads CASSSTGTGQGGELFF. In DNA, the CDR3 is TGCGCCAGCAGCTCAACCGGGACAGGGCAAGGCGGGGAGCTGTTTTTT.

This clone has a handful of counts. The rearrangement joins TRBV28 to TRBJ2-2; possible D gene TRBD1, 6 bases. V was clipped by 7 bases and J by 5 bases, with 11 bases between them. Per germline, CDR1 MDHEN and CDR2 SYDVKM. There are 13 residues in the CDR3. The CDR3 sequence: CASINRETGELFF. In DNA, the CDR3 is TGTGCCAGCATCAACAGGGAGACCGGGGAGCTGTTTTTT.

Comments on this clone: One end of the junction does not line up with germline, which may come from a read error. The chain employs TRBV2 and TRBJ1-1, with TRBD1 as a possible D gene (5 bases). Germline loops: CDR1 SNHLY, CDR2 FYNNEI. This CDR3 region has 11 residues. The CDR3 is CASSELGVVRF. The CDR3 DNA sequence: TGTGCCAGCAGTGAATTAGGGGTAGTGAGGTTT.

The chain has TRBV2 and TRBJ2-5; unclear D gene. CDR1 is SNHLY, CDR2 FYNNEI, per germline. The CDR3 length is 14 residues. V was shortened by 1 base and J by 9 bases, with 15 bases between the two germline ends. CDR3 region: CASSEGAAPGPQYF. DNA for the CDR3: TGTGCCAGCAGTGAAGGAGCAGCACCCGGCCCCCAGTACTTC.

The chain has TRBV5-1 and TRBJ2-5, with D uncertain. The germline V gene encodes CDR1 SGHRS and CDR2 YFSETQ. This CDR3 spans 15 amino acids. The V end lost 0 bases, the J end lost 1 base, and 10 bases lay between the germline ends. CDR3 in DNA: TGCGCCAGCAGCTTGGCCCTTCCCAGCCAAGAGACCCAGTACTTC. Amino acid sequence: CASSLALPSQETQYF. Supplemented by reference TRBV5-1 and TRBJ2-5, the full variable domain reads KAGVTQTPRYLIKTRGQQVTLSCSPISGHRSVSWYQQTPGQGLQFLFEYFSETQRNKGNFPGRFSGRQFSNSRSEMNVSTLELGDSALYLCASSLALPSQETQYFGPGTRLLVL.

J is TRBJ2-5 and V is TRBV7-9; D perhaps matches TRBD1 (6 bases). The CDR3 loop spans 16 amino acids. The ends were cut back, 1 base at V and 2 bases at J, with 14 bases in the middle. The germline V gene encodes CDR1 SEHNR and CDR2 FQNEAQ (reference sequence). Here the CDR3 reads CASSLVGTGRQETQYF. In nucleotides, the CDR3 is TGTGCCAGCAGCTTAGTTGGCACAGGGAGACAAGAGACCCAGTACTTC.

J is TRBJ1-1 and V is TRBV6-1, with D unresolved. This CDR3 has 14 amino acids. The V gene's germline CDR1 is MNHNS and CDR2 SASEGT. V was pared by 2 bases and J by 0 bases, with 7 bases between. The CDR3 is CASSESLLNTEAFF. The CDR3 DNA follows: TGTGCCAGCAGTGAATCGCTTCTGAACACTGAAGCTTTCTTT.

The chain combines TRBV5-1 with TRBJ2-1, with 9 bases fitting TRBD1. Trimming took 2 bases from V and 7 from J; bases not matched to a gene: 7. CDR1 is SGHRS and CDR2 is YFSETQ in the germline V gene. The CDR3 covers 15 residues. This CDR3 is CASSFRDRVFNEQFF. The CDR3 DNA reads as TGCGCCAGCAGCTTCCGGGACAGGGTTTTTAATGAGCAGTTCTTC.

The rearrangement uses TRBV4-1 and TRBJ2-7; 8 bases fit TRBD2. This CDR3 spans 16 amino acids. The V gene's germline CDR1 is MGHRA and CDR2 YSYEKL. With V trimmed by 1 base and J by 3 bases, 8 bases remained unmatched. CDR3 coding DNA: TGCGCCAGCAGCCAAGGCCTAAGCGGGAGTTTCTACGAGCAGTACTTC. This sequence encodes CASSQGLSGSFYEQYF.

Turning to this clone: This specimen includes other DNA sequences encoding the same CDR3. CDR3 in DNA: TGCGCCAGCAGTGAAGCAGGGACTAGCACAGATACGCAGTATTTT. It translates to CASSEAGTSTDTQYF. This chain links TRBV10-1 with TRBJ2-3; the D gene is possibly TRBD2 (6 bases). In germline, CDR1 is WNHNN, CDR2 SYGVQD (reference sequence). This CDR3 spans 15 amino acids. Trimming stripped 3 bases from V and 0 bases from J, with 10 bases between.

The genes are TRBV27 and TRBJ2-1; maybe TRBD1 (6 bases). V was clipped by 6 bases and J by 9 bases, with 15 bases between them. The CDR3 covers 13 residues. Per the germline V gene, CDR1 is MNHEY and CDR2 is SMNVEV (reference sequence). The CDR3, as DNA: TGTGCCAGCAGCCCTACCAGGGGCGGTGAGCAGTTCTTC. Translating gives CASSPTRGGEQFF.

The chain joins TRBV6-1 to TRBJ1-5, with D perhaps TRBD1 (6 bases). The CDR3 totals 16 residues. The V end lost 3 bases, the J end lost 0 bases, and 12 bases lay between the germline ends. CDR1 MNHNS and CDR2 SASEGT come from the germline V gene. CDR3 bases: TGTGCCAGCAGTGATAGGGGACACATTAGCAATCAGCCCCAGCATTTT. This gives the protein CASSDRGHISNQPQHF.

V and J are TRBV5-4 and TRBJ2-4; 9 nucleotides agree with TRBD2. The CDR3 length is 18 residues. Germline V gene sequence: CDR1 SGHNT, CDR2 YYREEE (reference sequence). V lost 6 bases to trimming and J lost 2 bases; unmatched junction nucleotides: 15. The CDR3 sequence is CASTKGDSGRRTKNIQYF. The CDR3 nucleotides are TGTGCCAGCACCAAGGGGGATAGCGGGAGAAGGACCAAAAACATTCAGTACTTC.

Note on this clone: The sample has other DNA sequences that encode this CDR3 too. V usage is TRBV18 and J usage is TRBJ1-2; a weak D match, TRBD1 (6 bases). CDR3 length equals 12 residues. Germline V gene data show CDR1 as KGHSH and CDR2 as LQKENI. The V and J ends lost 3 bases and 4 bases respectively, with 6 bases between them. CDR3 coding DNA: TGTGCCAGCTCACCGGACAGCTATGGCTACACCTTC. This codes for CASSPDSYGYTF.

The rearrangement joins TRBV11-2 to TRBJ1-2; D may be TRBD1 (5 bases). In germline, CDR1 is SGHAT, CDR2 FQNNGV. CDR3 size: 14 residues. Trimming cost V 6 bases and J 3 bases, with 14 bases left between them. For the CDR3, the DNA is TGTGCCAGCAGAGTTGGGAGGGACCACTATGGCTACACCTTC. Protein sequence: CASRVGRDHYGYTF.

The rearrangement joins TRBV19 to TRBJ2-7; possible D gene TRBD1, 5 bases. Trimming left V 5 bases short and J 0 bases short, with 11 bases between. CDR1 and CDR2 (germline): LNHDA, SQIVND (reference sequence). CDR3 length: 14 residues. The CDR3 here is CASSPRQTSYEQYF. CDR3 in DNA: TGTGCCAGTAGTCCTCGACAGACCTCCTACGAGCAGTACTTC. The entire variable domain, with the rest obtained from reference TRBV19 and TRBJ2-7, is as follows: DGGITQSPKYLFRKEGQNVTLSCEQNLNHDAMYWYRQDPGQGLRLIYYSQIVNDFQKGDIAEGYSVSREKKESFPLTVTSAQKNPTAFYLCASSPRQTSYEQYFGPGTRLTVT.

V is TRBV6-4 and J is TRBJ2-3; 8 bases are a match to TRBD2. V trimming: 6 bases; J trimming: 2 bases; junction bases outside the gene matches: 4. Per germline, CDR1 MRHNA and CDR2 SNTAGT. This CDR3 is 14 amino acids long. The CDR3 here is CASRLAANTDTQYF. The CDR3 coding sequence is TGTGCCAGCAGACTAGCGGCCAACACAGATACGCAGTATTTT.